This TCR beta chain originates from a study of cytomegalovirus exposure and HLA in healthy donors. Germline CDR1 and CDR2: SQVTM and ANQGSEA. Trimming at V came to 1 base and at J to 2 bases, leaving 7 bases not matched to a gene. The CDR3 totals 15 residues. 13 Jbeta primers and 60 Vbeta primers were used for the PCR. TCRdb's copy holds only in-frame clones and misses some; the assay was immunoSEQ multiplex PCR. The table records 100,000 to 130,000 clones, about 74% of them present only once. The chain recombines TRBV29-1 with TRBJ1-2, with 7 bases matching TRBD1. The receptor was derived from a woman between 40 and 50 years old in good health and CMV-seropositive. The specimen was PBMCs. This CDR3 reads CSVEGMLGQNYGYTF. The CDR3 DNA is TGCAGCGTTGAAGGGATGCTGGGACAGAACTATGGCTACACCTTC.